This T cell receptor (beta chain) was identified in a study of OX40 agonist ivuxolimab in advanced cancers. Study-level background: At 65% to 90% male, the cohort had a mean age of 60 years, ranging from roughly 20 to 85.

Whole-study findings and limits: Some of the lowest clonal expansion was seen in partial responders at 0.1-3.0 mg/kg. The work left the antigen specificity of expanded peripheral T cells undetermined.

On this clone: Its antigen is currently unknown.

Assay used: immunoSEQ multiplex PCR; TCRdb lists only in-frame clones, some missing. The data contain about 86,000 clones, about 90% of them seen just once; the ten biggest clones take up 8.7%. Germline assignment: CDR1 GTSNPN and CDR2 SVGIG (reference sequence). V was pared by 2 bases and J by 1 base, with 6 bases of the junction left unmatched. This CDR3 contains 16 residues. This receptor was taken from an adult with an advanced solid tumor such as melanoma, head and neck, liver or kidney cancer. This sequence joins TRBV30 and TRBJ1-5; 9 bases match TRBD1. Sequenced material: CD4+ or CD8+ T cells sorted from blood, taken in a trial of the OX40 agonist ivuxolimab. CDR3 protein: CAWSSQGAPSNQPQHF. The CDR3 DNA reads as TGTGCCTGGAGTTCACAGGGGGCACCGAGCAATCAGCCCCAGCATTTT.